This T cell receptor beta chain came from a study of PD-1 blockade in classical Hodgkin lymphoma. Findings and limits, study-wide: Relapsed/refractory patients reportedly had lower baseline diversity than newly diagnosed patients.

This clone was seen just once. Its antigen is unknown. Assay used: immunoSEQ multiplex PCR; TCRdb lists only in-frame clones, some missing. The table records under 45,000 clones, roughly 69% of them present only once. Stated time point: cycle 4 day 1 (C4D1), after about 6 weeks of nivolumab. With no exception, relapse followed autologous stem cell transplantation in all patients, and brentuximab vedotin exposure varied. Germline CDR1 reads LGHNA; CDR2 reads YSLEER. V lost 0 bases to trimming and J lost 2 bases; unmatched junction nucleotides: 6. The CDR3 spans 18 residues. Sequences were derived from peripheral blood mononuclear cells (PBMCs), sampled before the fourth cycle of nivolumab. The rearrangement joins TRBV4-3 to TRBJ2-7; the match to TRBD2 covers 14 bases. The sequence derives from a human donor with classical Hodgkin lymphoma. The CDR3 coding sequence is TGCGCCAGCAGCCAAGACGGGACTAGCGGGGGCCGTACCTACGAGCAGTACTTC. Translated: CASSQDGTSGGRTYEQYF.